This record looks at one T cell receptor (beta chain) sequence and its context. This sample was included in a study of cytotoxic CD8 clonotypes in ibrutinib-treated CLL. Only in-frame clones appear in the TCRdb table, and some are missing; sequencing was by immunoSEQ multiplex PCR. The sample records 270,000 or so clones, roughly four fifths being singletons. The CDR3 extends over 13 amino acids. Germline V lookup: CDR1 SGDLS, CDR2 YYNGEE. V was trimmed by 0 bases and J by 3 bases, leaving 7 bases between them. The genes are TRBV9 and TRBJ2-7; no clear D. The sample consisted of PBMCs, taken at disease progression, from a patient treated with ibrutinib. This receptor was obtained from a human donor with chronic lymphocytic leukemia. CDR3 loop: CASSVAGDYEQYF. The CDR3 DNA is TGTGCCAGCAGCGTAGCTGGCGACTACGAGCAGTACTTC.